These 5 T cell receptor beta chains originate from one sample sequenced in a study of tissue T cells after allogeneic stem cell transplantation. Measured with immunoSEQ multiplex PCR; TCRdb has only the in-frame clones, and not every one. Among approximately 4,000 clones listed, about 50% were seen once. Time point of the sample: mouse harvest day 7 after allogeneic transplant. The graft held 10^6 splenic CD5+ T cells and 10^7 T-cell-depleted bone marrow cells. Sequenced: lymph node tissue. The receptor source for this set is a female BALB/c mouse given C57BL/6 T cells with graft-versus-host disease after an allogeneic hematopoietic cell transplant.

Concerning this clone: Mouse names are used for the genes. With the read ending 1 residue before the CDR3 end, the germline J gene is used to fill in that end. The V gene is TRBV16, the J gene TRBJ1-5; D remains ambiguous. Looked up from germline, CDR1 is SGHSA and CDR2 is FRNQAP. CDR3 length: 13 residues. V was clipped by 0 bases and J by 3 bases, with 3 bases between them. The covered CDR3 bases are TGTGCAAGCAGCTTAGAGGGCAACCAGGCTCCGCTT. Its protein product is CASSLEGNQAPL. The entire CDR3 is CASSLEGNQAPLF.

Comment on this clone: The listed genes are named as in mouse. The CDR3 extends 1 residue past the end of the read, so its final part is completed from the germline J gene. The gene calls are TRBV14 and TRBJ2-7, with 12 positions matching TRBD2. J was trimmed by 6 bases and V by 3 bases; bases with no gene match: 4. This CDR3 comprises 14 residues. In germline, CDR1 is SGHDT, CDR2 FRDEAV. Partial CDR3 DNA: TGTGCCAGCAGTTGGGACTGGGGGGCGCTTGAACAGTAC. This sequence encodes CASSWDWGALEQY. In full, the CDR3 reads CASSWDWGALEQYF.

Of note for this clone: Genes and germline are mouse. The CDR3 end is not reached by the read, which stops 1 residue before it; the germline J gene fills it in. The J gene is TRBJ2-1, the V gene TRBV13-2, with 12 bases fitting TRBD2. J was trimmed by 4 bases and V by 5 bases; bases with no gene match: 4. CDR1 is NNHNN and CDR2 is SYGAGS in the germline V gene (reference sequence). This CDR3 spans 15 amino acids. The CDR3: CASGGTGGRYAEQFF. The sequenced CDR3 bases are TGTGCCAGCGGGGGGACTGGGGGGCGATATGCTGAGCAGTTC.

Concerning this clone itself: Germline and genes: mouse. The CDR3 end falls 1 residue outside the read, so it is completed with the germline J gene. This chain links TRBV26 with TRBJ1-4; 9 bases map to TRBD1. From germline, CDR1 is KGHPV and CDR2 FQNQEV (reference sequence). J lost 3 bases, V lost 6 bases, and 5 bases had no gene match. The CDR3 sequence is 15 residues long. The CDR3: CASRLDRGTNERLFF. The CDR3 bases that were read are TGTGCCAGCAGACTGGACAGGGGAACCAACGAAAGATTATTT.

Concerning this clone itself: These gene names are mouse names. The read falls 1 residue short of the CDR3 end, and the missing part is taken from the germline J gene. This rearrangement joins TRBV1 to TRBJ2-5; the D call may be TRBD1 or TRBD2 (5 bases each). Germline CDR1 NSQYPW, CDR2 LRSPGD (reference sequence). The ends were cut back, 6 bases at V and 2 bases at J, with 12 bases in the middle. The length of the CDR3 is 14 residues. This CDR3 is CTCSPDGTQDTQYF. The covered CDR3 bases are TGCACCTGCAGCCCCGACGGGACCCAAGACACCCAGTAC.